The 26 T cell receptor beta chains given below trace back to one sample, sequenced in a study of OX40 agonist ivuxolimab in advanced cancers. Some clones are missing from TCRdb's copy, which holds only in-frame ones; the method was immunoSEQ multiplex PCR. This sample carries about 77,000 clones, 83% of them seen once, and the ten largest clones take about 0.76%. The starting material was CD4+ or CD8+ T cells sorted from blood, obtained in a trial of the OX40 agonist ivuxolimab. These receptors came from an adult with an advanced solid tumor such as melanoma, head and neck, liver or kidney cancer.

Notes on this clone: The sample contains more than one DNA sequence encoding this CDR3. This chain joins TRBV7-9 and TRBJ2-7, with 7 bases aligning to TRBD1. The CDR3 contains 15 residues. Germline V gene data show CDR1 as SEHNR and CDR2 as FQNEAQ (reference sequence). V shed 1 base, J shed 1 base, and the junction held 4 bases outside the gene matches. CDR3 region: CASSLEADRSYEQYF. CDR3 nucleotides: TGTGCCAGCAGCTTAGAGGCGGACAGGTCCTACGAGCAGTACTTC.

This chain connects TRBV11-2 to TRBJ2-7; possibly TRBD1 for D (6 bases). Looked up from germline, CDR1 is SGHAT and CDR2 is FQNNGV. Trimming cost V 1 base and J 7 bases, with 20 bases left between them. The length of the CDR3 is 16 residues. In nucleotides, the CDR3 is TGTGCCAGCAGCTTAGGGGGGCTCGGTTCCCGGTTTGAGCAGTACTTC. Protein: CASSLGGLGSRFEQYF.

V gene TRBV5-4 combines with J gene TRBJ2-5, with 8 bases matching TRBD1. CDR3 length equals 15 residues. J was trimmed by 2 bases and V by 2 bases; bases with no gene match: 5. Germline loops: CDR1 SGHNT, CDR2 YYREEE (reference sequence). The CDR3 sequence: CASSFGQGRQETQYF. The CDR3, as DNA: TGTGCCAGCAGCTTTGGACAGGGACGGCAAGAGACCCAGTACTTC.

The V call is TRBV5-1, the J call TRBJ2-1, with D unresolved. Germline assignment: CDR1 SGHRS and CDR2 YFSETQ. Deletions cut 1 base from V and 1 base from J, with 6 bases between. This CDR3 is 14 amino acids long. The CDR3 sequence is CASSLLQSYNEQFF. The CDR3 DNA reads TGCGCCAGCAGCTTGCTACAGTCCTACAATGAGCAGTTCTTC.

This clone was seen a handful of times. The same CDR3 also results from other DNA sequences found in this sample. The chain carries TRBV7-2 and TRBJ2-3; 8 nucleotides align to TRBD2. CDR1 and CDR2 (germline): SGHTA, FQGNSA. The CDR3 contains 14 residues. The junction had 1 base not matched to a gene; V was cut back by 1 base and J by 4 bases. This CDR3 reads CASSLGTSPDTQYF. The CDR3 nucleotides are TGTGCCAGCAGCTTAGGGACTAGCCCAGATACGCAGTATTTT.

The chain has TRBV5-1 and TRBJ1-2; 7 nucleotides agree with TRBD1. V was pared by 1 base and J by 3 bases, with 6 bases of the junction left unmatched. The CDR3 consists of 15 residues. From germline, CDR1 is SGHRS and CDR2 YFSETQ. CDR3 DNA sequence: TGCGCCAGCAGCTTGACAGGGGAAACCTACTATGGCTACACCTTC. It encodes CASSLTGETYYGYTF.

The genes are TRBV19 and TRBJ2-1; either TRBD1 or TRBD2 may fit D (5 bases each). The ends were cut back, 3 bases at V and 0 bases at J, with 18 bases in the middle. Germline V gene lookup returns CDR1 LNHDA and CDR2 SQIVND (reference sequence). The CDR3 is 18 residues long. Here the CDR3 DNA reads TGTGCCAGTAGTATGGATGGGACCTCTACTAGCTCCTACAATGAGCAGTTCTTC. Its protein product is CASSMDGTSTSSYNEQFF. Complete variable domain (other parts from reference TRBV19 and TRBJ2-1): DGGITQSPKYLFRKEGQNVTLSCEQNLNHDAMYWYRQDPGQGLRLIYYSQIVNDFQKGDIAEGYSVSREKKESFPLTVTSAQKNPTAFYLCASSMDGTSTSSYNEQFFGPGTRLTVL.

This chain uses TRBV2 with TRBJ1-5; the D is unclear. Germline-derived CDR1 and CDR2 are SNHLY and FYNNEI. V was pared by 1 base and J by 6 bases, with 10 bases between. This CDR3 has 14 residues. This CDR3 reads CASSEGRLPQPQHF. The CDR3 coding sequence is TGTGCCAGCAGTGAAGGGAGGTTGCCTCAGCCCCAGCATTTT.

The chain couples TRBV7-8 to TRBJ1-2, with D possibly matching TRBD1 (6 bases). V lost 1 base and J lost 7, with 16 bases in between. Germline CDR1 is SGHVS and CDR2 is FQNEAQ. The CDR3 runs 15 residues. The chain's CDR3 is CASSLGGQGLGGYTF. CDR3 nucleotides: TGTGCCAGCAGCTTAGGAGGTCAGGGGCTCGGTGGCTACACCTTC.

This rearrangement joins TRBV27 to TRBJ2-5, with D possibly TRBD2 on 5 matching bases. Per the germline V gene, CDR1 is MNHEY and CDR2 is SMNVEV (reference sequence). Between the trimmed V and J ends, which lost 6 bases and 2 bases, there was a span of 13 bases. The CDR3 consists of 14 residues. The CDR3 coding sequence is TGTGCCAGCAGGCTAGCTGCTAAACAAGAGACCCAGTACTTC. It encodes CASRLAAKQETQYF.

This clone was counted a single time. The J gene is TRBJ1-1, the V gene TRBV5-1; D ambiguous. V was trimmed by 0 bases and J by 4 bases, leaving 13 bases between them. Looked up from germline, CDR1 is SGHRS and CDR2 is YFSETQ. This CDR3 has 15 residues. CDR3 in DNA: TGCGCCAGCAGCTTGGGTATCGAGTGGGGCACTGAAGCTTTCTTT. Its translation: CASSLGIEWGTEAFF.

The chain employs TRBV5-1 and TRBJ2-3; TRBD2 agrees at 7 bases. The germline gives CDR1 SGHRS, CDR2 YFSETQ. CDR3 length equals 15 residues. The V segment lost 4 bases and the J segment 1 base; nucleotides outside the gene matches: 6. The CDR3 reads CASSHGAGRTDTQYF. The DNA of the CDR3 is TGCGCCAGCAGCCATGGAGCGGGACGCACAGATACGCAGTATTTT.

A single count supports this clone. The CDR3 region is CASSPMGTRSAEQYF. The CDR3 bases are TGTGCCAGCAGCCCCATGGGGACCCGGTCCGCCGAGCAGTACTTC. The rearrangement links TRBV5-6 to TRBJ2-7; D is perhaps TRBD1 or TRBD2 (5 bases each). This CDR3 has 15 residues. Looked up from germline, CDR1 is SGHDT and CDR2 is YYEEEE. Deletions cut 4 bases from V and 6 bases from J, with 20 bases between.

This chain links TRBV7-2 with TRBJ1-6; 7 bases match TRBD1. The CDR3 length is 15 residues. Germline values: CDR1 SGHTA, CDR2 FQGNSA. V lost 5 bases to trimming and J lost 7 bases; unmatched junction nucleotides: 8. CDR3 in DNA: TGTGCCAGCAGCGGAACCGGGACAGTCAATTCACCCCTCCACTTT. It translates to CASSGTGTVNSPLHF.

The rearrangement joins TRBV30 to TRBJ2-3; the match to TRBD1 covers 9 bases. V lost 8 bases to trimming and J lost 6 bases; unmatched junction nucleotides: 9. The germline CDR1 and CDR2 sequences are GTSNPN and SVGIG (reference sequence). This CDR3 is built from 13 residues. The CDR3 bases are TGTGCCAGAAACAGGGGGCAATCTGATACGCAGTATTTT. Protein product: CARNRGQSDTQYF.

The chain employs TRBV7-2 and TRBJ2-1, with 9 bases lining up with TRBD2. Germline values: CDR1 SGHTA, CDR2 FQGNSA. The CDR3 runs to 15 residues. Trimming at V came to 1 base and at J to 5 bases, leaving 3 bases not matched to a gene. The CDR3 reads CASSLGGGANNEQFF. The DNA for the CDR3 is TGTGCCAGCAGCTTAGGCGGGGGGGCAAACAATGAGCAGTTCTTC.

This sequence joins TRBV19 and TRBJ1-1, with a tentative D call TRBD1 (5 bases). The V gene's germline CDR1 is LNHDA and CDR2 SQIVND (reference sequence). The germline V and J ends were trimmed by 5 bases and 6 bases, with 25 bases remaining between them. The CDR3 is 17 residues long. In nucleotides, the CDR3 is TGTGCCAGTAGTCGGACCCGGGACTCTTATCTGAGCTCTGAAGCTTTCTTT. This gives the protein CASSRTRDSYLSSEAFF.

V gene TRBV5-1 combines with J gene TRBJ2-3, with D perhaps TRBD1 or TRBD2 (6 bases each). Germline-derived CDR1 and CDR2 are SGHRS and YFSETQ. CDR3 length: 15 residues. The V end was cut by 4 bases, the J end by 0 bases, with 12 bases between. CDR3 protein: CASSRGQLSTDTQYF. As DNA, the CDR3 is TGCGCCAGCAGCCGGGGGCAGCTAAGCACAGATACGCAGTATTTT.

This chain uses TRBV6-1 with TRBJ1-2; D is perhaps TRBD1 (6 bases). The CDR3 runs to 13 residues. Trimming cost V 7 bases and J 5 bases, with 14 bases left between them. The germline V gene has CDR1 MNHNS and CDR2 SASEGT. This CDR3 is CASTLRGGYGYTF. The CDR3, as DNA: TGTGCCAGCACTCTAAGAGGGGGTTATGGCTACACCTTC.

V usage is TRBV10-1 and J usage is TRBJ2-5; a weak D match, TRBD2 (6 bases). The V and J ends lost 5 bases and 5 bases respectively, with 18 bases between them. CDR1 is WNHNN and CDR2 is SYGVQD in the germline V gene (reference sequence). The CDR3 extends over 15 amino acids. The CDR3 is CASSRTASGQETQYF. The CDR3 DNA is TGCGCCAGCAGTAGAACCGCGAGCGGGCAGGAGACCCAGTACTTC.

The gene calls are TRBV11-3 and TRBJ2-3; 9 bases match TRBD2. V lost 3 bases to trimming and J lost 6 bases; unmatched junction nucleotides: 10. Germline V gene lookup returns CDR1 SGHNT and CDR2 YENEEA. The CDR3 is made up of 16 amino acids. The CDR3 nucleotides are TGTGCCAGCAGCTTTGACATAAGCGGGAGGTGGGATACGCAGTATTTT. Translation: CASSFDISGRWDTQYF. Supplemented by reference TRBV11-3 and TRBJ2-3, the full variable domain reads EAGVVQSPRYKIIEKKQPVAFWCNPISGHNTLYWYLQNLGQGPELLIRYENEEAVDDSQLPKDRFSAERLKGVDSTLKIQPAELGDSAVYLCASSFDISGRWDTQYFGPGTRLTVL.

This clone has just a few counts. This rearrangement joins TRBV12-5 to TRBJ2-2, with 7 bases that match TRBD1. The junction had 8 bases not matched to a gene; V was cut back by 5 bases and J by 2 bases. CDR1 LGHNT and CDR2 FRNRAP come from the germline V gene. The CDR3 is 16 residues long. In DNA, the CDR3 is TGTGCTAGTGGTGATCCCGGGACAGCCAACACCGGGGAGCTGTTTTTT. Translating it yields CASGDPGTANTGELFF.

The chain carries TRBV7-9 and TRBJ1-1; TRBD1 agrees at 8 bases. The V and J ends lost 5 bases and 5 bases, in that order; junction bases with no gene match: 10. Germline V gene lookup returns CDR1 SEHNR and CDR2 FQNEAQ (reference sequence). The CDR3 covers 15 residues. This chain's CDR3 is CASSTGTGGGTEAFF. Here the CDR3 DNA reads TGTGCCAGCAGCACCGGGACAGGAGGAGGGACTGAAGCTTTCTTT.

The rearrangement joins TRBV27 to TRBJ2-1; no clear D. Trimming took 5 bases from V and 8 from J, leaving 19 bases between them. This CDR3 region has 15 residues. Germline V gene lookup returns CDR1 MNHEY and CDR2 SMNVEV (reference sequence). The CDR3 is CASSLSGPPRDEQFF. For the CDR3, the DNA is TGTGCCAGCAGTCTAAGTGGGCCTCCTAGGGATGAGCAGTTCTTC.

CDR3: CASTTDRGFNQPQHF. CDR3 DNA sequence: TGTGCCAGCACTACGGACAGGGGTTTCAATCAGCCCCAGCATTTT. V and J are TRBV2 and TRBJ1-5, with TRBD1 identical over 9 bases. V was pared by 7 bases and J by 3 bases, with 7 bases of the junction left unmatched. Germline-derived CDR1 and CDR2 are SNHLY and FYNNEI. The CDR3 totals 15 residues.

As concerns this clone: A junction end diverges from the germline sequence, so it may reflect a read error. This sequence joins TRBV30 and TRBJ1-2; D gene unclear. The germline V gene encodes CDR1 GTSNPN and CDR2 SVGIG (reference sequence). This CDR3 region has 10 residues. The CDR3 region is CAWSAEASGF. As DNA, the CDR3 is TGTGCCTGGAGTGCGGAGGCCTCGGGCTTC.